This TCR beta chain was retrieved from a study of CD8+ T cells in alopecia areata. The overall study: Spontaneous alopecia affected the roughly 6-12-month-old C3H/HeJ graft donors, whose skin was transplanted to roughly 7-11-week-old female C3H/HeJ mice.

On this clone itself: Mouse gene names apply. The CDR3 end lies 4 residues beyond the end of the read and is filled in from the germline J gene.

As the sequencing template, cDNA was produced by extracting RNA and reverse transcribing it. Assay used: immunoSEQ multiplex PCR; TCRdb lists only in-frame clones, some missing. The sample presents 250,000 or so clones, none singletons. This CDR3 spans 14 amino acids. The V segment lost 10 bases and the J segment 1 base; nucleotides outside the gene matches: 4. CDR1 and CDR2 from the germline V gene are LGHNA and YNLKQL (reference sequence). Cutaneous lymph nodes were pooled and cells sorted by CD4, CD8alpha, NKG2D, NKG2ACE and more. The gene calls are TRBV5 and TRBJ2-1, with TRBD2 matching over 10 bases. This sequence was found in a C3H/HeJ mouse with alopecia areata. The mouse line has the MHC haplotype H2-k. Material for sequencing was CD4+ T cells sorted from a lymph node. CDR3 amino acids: CAIDWGDNYAEQFF. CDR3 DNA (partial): TGTGCCATCGACTGGGGGGACAACTATGCT.